The 10 T cell receptor beta chains presented below share a single source sample, sequenced in a study of cytomegalovirus exposure and HLA in healthy donors (dated by TCRdb to 2016 to 2017). Library method: the immunoSEQ multiplex PCR assay. For the multiplex PCR, a mixture combining 60 forward primers for TCR Vbeta segments and 13 reverse primers for TCR Jbeta segments was used. TCRdb took this table from immuneACCESS and kept in-frame rearrangements with V and J called. Such tables lack part of the clones; where checked against another copy, unresolved V genes explain under half of the gap, and the rest is unexplained. This sample holds about 140,000 clones; 66% were observed only once. The top ten clonotypes cover over 5% of the sample. Sequencing input: PBMCs. The receptor set was obtained from a woman aged 60-75 years in good health and CMV-seronegative.

This chain joins TRBV5-4 and TRBJ1-3; unclear D gene. This CDR3 has 16 amino acids. Trimming took off 0 bases at V and 0 bases at J, with 10 bases between the two ends. Germline assignment: CDR1 SGHNT and CDR2 YYREEE (reference sequence). The chain's CDR3 is CASSLGERSSGNTIYF. Written as DNA, the CDR3 is TGTGCCAGCAGCTTGGGCGAACGGAGCTCTGGAAACACCATATATTTT.

There are a few counts of this clone. The rearrangement joins TRBV6-1 to TRBJ2-1; D gene unclear. Germline V gives CDR1 MNHNS, CDR2 SASEGT. The CDR3 covers 14 residues. Trimming stripped 5 bases from V and 0 bases from J, with 8 bases between. The DNA for the CDR3 is TGTGCCAGCAGTAACCTAGGCTCCTACAATGAGCAGTTCTTC. It yields the protein CASSNLGSYNEQFF.

The genes are TRBV5-4 and TRBJ2-1, with D perhaps TRBD2 (6 bases). V shed 10 bases and J shed 3 bases, with 14 bases lying between them. The CDR3 is 13 amino acids. Per the germline V gene, CDR1 is SGHNT and CDR2 is YYREEE (reference sequence). As DNA, the CDR3 is TGTGCCTGCGGGACTCCCAACTACAATGAGCAGTTCTTC. Translating gives CACGTPNYNEQFF.

This chain uses TRBV9 with TRBJ2-3, with 10 positions matching TRBD1. This CDR3 is built from 17 residues. The V gene end was trimmed by 2 bases and the J gene end by 10 bases; junction bases not matched to a gene: 16. Germline V gene lookup returns CDR1 SGDLS and CDR2 YYNGEE. The CDR3 DNA reads as TGTGCCAGCAGCGTTGACCCTCGACAGGGGGCCTCCTCGGCGCAGTATTTT. As protein: CASSVDPRQGASSAQYF.

The V call is TRBV5-1, the J call TRBJ1-6; 7 bases map to TRBD1. J gave up 7 bases and V 5 bases, and 9 bases lay outside the gene matches. The CDR3 has 15 residues. Germline V gives CDR1 SGHRS, CDR2 YFSETQ. The CDR3 reads CASRVQGTENSPLHF. The CDR3 DNA follows: TGCGCCAGCAGAGTACAGGGGACGGAGAATTCACCCCTCCACTTT.

This chain connects TRBV28 to TRBJ2-1, with TRBD2 matching over 9 bases. This CDR3 spans 21 amino acids. Germline CDR1 MDHEN, CDR2 SYDVKM. Germline trimming cut 5 bases from V and 0 bases from J; bases unmatched to any gene: 20. The CDR3 sequence: CASSPRGWSLAGMSSYNEQFF. The CDR3 DNA follows: TGTGCCAGCAGTCCGCGAGGGTGGAGCCTAGCGGGGATGAGCTCCTACAATGAGCAGTTCTTC.

V is TRBV6-1 and J is TRBJ1-2, with 8 bases that match TRBD1. With V trimmed by 5 bases and J by 4 bases, 9 bases remained unmatched. Germline assignment: CDR1 MNHNS and CDR2 SASEGT. This CDR3 has 15 residues. The DNA of the CDR3 is TGTGCCAGCAGTCTCGAGACAGGGGAGGCCTATGGCTACACCTTC. Amino acid sequence: CASSLETGEAYGYTF.

The count of this clone is one. The chain uses TRBV11-2 and TRBJ2-1; TRBD2 aligns across 8 bases. The germline gives CDR1 SGHAT, CDR2 FQNNGV. This CDR3 is 17 amino acids long. Unmatched junction bases numbered 10, after V lost 2 bases and J lost 4 bases. The chain's CDR3 is CASSLRPSGLGYNEQFF. As DNA, the CDR3 is TGTGCCAGCAGCTTACGGCCCTCGGGACTAGGGTACAATGAGCAGTTCTTC.

The chain recombines TRBV21-1 with TRBJ2-7; the listed D gene, TRBD2, was not tested against the DNA. TRBV21-1 is a recognized pseudogene. This CDR3 has 16 residues. Here the CDR3 reads CASSKVRLAGDYEQYF. The CDR3 DNA reads TGTGCCAGCAGCAAAGTACGTCTAGCGGGAGACTACGAGCAGTACTTC.

This clone was detected a few times. The J gene is TRBJ2-6, the V gene TRBV5-6; TRBD1 aligns across 7 bases. The CDR3 covers 17 residues. Germline assignment: CDR1 SGHDT and CDR2 YYEEEE. V was clipped by 3 bases and J by 0 bases; unmatched bases: 6. The CDR3 DNA is TGTGCCAGCAGCTACTGGACAGGACTCTCTGGGGCCAACGTCCTGACTTTC. Translation: CASSYWTGLSGANVLTF.